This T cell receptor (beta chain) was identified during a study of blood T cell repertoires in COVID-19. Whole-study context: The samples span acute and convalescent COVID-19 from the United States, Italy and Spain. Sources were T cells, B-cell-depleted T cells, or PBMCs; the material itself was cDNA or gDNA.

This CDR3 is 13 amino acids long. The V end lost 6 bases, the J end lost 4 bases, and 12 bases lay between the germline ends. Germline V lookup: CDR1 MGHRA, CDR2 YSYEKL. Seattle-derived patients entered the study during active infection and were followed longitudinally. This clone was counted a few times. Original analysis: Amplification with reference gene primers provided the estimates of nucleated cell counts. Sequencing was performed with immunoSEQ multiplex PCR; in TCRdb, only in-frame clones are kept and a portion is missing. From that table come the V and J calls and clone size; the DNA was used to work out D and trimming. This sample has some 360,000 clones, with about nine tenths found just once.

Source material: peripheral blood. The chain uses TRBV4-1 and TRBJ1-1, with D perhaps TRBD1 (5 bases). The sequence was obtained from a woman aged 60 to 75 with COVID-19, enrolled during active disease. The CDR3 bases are TGCGCCAGCAGGGCCGGGGGGTTCACTGAAGCTTTCTTT. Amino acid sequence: CASRAGGFTEAFF.